One sample yielded the 4 T cell receptor beta chains listed below, sequenced in a study of T cells in Graves' hyperthyroidism and ophthalmopathy. Researchers took RNA transcripts and amplified the TCR beta CDR3 regions from them. Researchers ran a first-round RT-PCR on the TCR CDR3 using the HTBI primer set. TCRdb re-analysed the multiplex PCR reads in MiXCR, keeping a single row per CDR3 protein. The table has approximately 430,000 distinct CDR3 sequences, 15% to 17% seen once; the top ten hold 13% to 15%. The sequencing sample was made of blood. The receptors were sampled from a woman aged 18-29 years with Graves' hyperthyroidism.

This clonotype appeared many times. The chain carries TRBV4-3 and TRBJ2-1; perhaps TRBD2 as D (5 bases). CDR1 LGHNA and CDR2 YSLEER come from the germline V gene. V lost 4 bases and J 6 bases, leaving 16 bases between the germline ends. The CDR3 contains 15 residues. The CDR3 protein is CASSRSNRGVNEQFF. The CDR3 bases are TGCGCCAGCAGCCGGAGTAATCGGGGAGTCAATGAGCAGTTCTTC.

The chain couples TRBV5-1 to TRBJ2-7; 9 bases fit TRBD1. V lost 3 bases and J lost 1; bases outside the gene matches: 5. The germline V gene encodes CDR1 SGHRS and CDR2 YFSETQ. The CDR3 sequence is 15 residues long. The CDR3 DNA sequence: TGCGCCAGCAGCTGGACAGGGGAGTTTTCCTACGAGCAGTACTTC. Its protein product is CASSWTGEFSYEQYF.

This clonotype has a count of ten or more. The chain combines TRBV12-3 or TRBV12-4 with TRBJ1-6; no clear D. V shed 3 bases and J shed 7 bases, with 7 bases lying between them. The CDR3 is 13 amino acids. The CDR3 nucleotides read TGTGCCAGCAGTTTGGTCACGAATTCACCCCTCCACTTT. This encodes CASSLVTNSPLHF.

This clonotype was recorded at least ten times. CDR3 bases: TGTGCCAGCAGTTTACTGGGTAACGACGAGCAGTACTTC. This codes for CASSLLGNDEQYF. V usage is TRBV27 and J usage is TRBJ2-7, with unresolved D. This CDR3 is built from 13 residues. Per the germline V gene, CDR1 is MNHEY and CDR2 is SMNVEV (reference sequence). V was pared by 2 bases and J by 5 bases, with 10 bases between.